These 9 T cell receptor beta chains originate from one sample sequenced in a study of blood T cell repertoires in COVID-19. Here immunoSEQ multiplex PCR was the method, and the copy in TCRdb shows in-frame clones only, minus some. This sample has 130,000 or so clones, with 84% found just once. What was sequenced was PBMCs or T cells enriched from blood (not recorded which). All receptors derive from a man in his forties or fifties with acute COVID-19.

The chain recombines TRBV11-1 with TRBJ2-1; TRBD2 aligns across 8 bases. The germline V gene encodes CDR1 SGHAT and CDR2 FQDESV (reference sequence). The CDR3 extends over 15 amino acids. Germline trimming cut 5 bases from V and 9 bases from J; bases unmatched to any gene: 12. CDR3 in amino acids: CASSPYIAGRGEQFF. The CDR3 nucleotides are TGTGCCAGCAGCCCTTACATAGCGGGACGGGGTGAGCAGTTCTTC.

V gene TRBV6-1 combines with J gene TRBJ1-2; 10 nucleotides line up with TRBD1. This CDR3 has 16 amino acids. Germline V gene data show CDR1 as MNHNS and CDR2 as SASEGT. The V and J ends lost 4 bases and 0 bases, in that order; junction bases with no gene match: 5. CDR3 nucleotides: TGTGCCAGCAGTGGACAGGGGGCGACTACTAACTATGGCTACACCTTC. Translating gives CASSGQGATTNYGYTF.

This clone was picked up a small number of times. J is TRBJ2-1 and V is TRBV29-1; 7 positions match TRBD1. The CDR3 spans 13 residues. Germline V gene lookup returns CDR1 SQVTM and CDR2 ANQGSEA. With V trimmed by 7 bases and J by 5 bases, 8 bases remained unmatched. Here the CDR3 reads CSARQGGHNEQFF. The CDR3 nucleotides are TGCAGCGCACGACAGGGCGGCCACAATGAGCAGTTCTTC.

This chain joins TRBV2 and TRBJ2-7, with 7 bases aligning to TRBD1. V dropped 8 bases and J dropped 4; count of bases not matched to a gene: 5. The CDR3 totals 12 residues. Looked up from germline, CDR1 is SNHLY and CDR2 is FYNNEI. This CDR3 is CASRWDSYEQYF. The CDR3, as DNA: TGTGCCAGCCGGTGGGACAGTTACGAGCAGTACTTC.

The chain carries TRBV29-1 and TRBJ1-1, with 8 bases that match TRBD1. The length of the CDR3 is 12 residues. CDR1 and CDR2 from the germline V gene are SQVTM and ANQGSEA. The junction had 3 bases not matched to a gene; V was cut back by 4 bases and J by 5 bases. In nucleotides, the CDR3 is TGCAGCGTTGTGAGGACAGGGACTGAAGCTTTCTTT. Translated: CSVVRTGTEAFF.

This clone has only one observation. The rearrangement joins TRBV7-9 to TRBJ1-2, with 8 positions matching TRBD1. The J segment lost 5 bases and the V segment lost 5 bases, leaving 4 bases of the junction unmatched. The V gene's germline CDR1 is SEHNR and CDR2 FQNEAQ (reference sequence). The CDR3 runs to 13 residues. The CDR3 reads CASSRTGTYGYTF. CDR3 bases: TGTGCCAGCAGCAGGACAGGGACTTATGGCTACACCTTC.

This chain links TRBV18 with TRBJ2-2; possible D gene TRBD2, 6 bases. Germline lookup yields CDR1 KGHSH and CDR2 LQKENI. Trimming removed 4 bases from V and 4 bases from J, with 13 bases in between. The CDR3 is made up of 15 amino acids. The CDR3 DNA sequence: TGTGCCAGCTCACGCCGATCCGGGGGCACCGGGGAGCTGTTTTTT. It codes for CASSRRSGGTGELFF.

The CDR3 DNA follows: TGTGCCAGCAGCCCACGATGGACTAGCGGGAGGGCCCGCGAGCAGTACTTC. Its protein is CASSPRWTSGRAREQYF. The chain joins TRBV9 to TRBJ2-7; 15 bases line up with TRBD2. The CDR3 extends over 17 amino acids. Germline V lookup: CDR1 SGDLS, CDR2 YYNGEE. After removal of 4 bases from V and 6 bases from J, the junction contained 11 bases not matched to a gene.

The CDR3 region has the DNA TGTGCCAGCTCACCCACAGGTATCATTGAAGCTTTCTTT. Its protein product is CASSPTGIIEAFF. The chain couples TRBV18 to TRBJ1-1; weak D call: TRBD1 (5 bases). V lost 3 bases and J lost 7, with 12 bases in between. CDR3 length equals 13 residues. Germline V gene data show CDR1 as KGHSH and CDR2 as LQKENI.